This TCR beta chain was profiled in a study of T-cell reconstitution after alpha-beta-depleted transplantation in children. Study outcomes and limitations: One year post-transplant, T-cell counts and diversity were largely derived from T cells produced anew. It was reported that alpha-beta T cells came from several hundred expanded graft clones (about two months after transplant).

This sample's TCRbeta library carried unique molecular identifier barcodes. TCRdb reprocessed the PCR reads with MiXCR, giving one entry per CDR3 protein. The repertoire holds about 980,000 distinct CDR3 sequences, with roughly 29% as singletons. V lost 6 bases, J lost 7 bases, and 15 bases lay in between. This CDR3 region has 13 residues. Points on this clonotype: Its antigen is undetermined.

The rearrangement joins TRBV12-3 or TRBV12-4 to TRBJ2-5; D is ambiguous. Sequencing was performed on PBMCs, mostly from graft donor cells, taken 360 days after TCRalphabeta/CD19-depleted stem cell transplant. This sequence was found in a boy younger than two who had a stem cell transplant for SCID, so the T cells may come from the graft donor. CDR3 amino acids: CASSPEFMGTQYF. The CDR3 coding sequence is TGTGCCAGCAGCCCCGAGTTTATGGGGACCCAGTACTTC.